Sequencing of this T cell receptor gamma chain was carried out in a study of gamma delta lymphoproliferative disorders and STAT genes. Study-wide context: Each gamma-chain library started from at least 50 ng of genomic DNA, using the LymphoTrack Dx TCRG Assay. Delta libraries were made per EuroClonality-NGS working group procedure.

In its sample, this clone is medium-sized (0.01 to 0.1%). Its antigen is as yet unknown. This CDR3 spans 13 amino acids. V dropped 8 bases and J dropped 5; count of bases not matched to a gene: 6. TCRdb re-called the multiplex PCR reads via CATT. The sample has more than 550 gamma-chain clones; roughly 24% are singletons. The receptor sequences were amplified from genomic DNA of peripheral blood mononuclear cells. Overall study findings and caveats: Delta repertoires did not separate groups, but patient gamma repertoires clustered apart.

What was sequenced was blood. J is TRGJP1 and V is TRGV10. Matching the DNA to germline supplied the J gene, which TCRdb does not give. TRGV10 is assigned to the ORF class and has an uncertain function. This receptor was obtained from a human donor in good health. CDR3 sequence (DNA): TGTGCTGCGTGGGGCGTAACTGGTTGGTTCAAGATATTT. Its protein is CAAWGVTGWFKIF.